What follows is one T cell receptor beta chain and its context. Libraries were prepared by immunoSEQ multiplex PCR; TCRdb keeps only in-frame clonotypes and omits some of them. The sample shows roughly 200,000 clones, nearly 90% of them seen only once. This specimen comes from a study of blood T cell repertoires in COVID-19. With 2 bases removed from V and 5 bases from J, the gap between germline ends came to 14 bases. This CDR3 has 14 residues. Germline-derived CDR1 and CDR2 are SGHRS and YFSETQ. The chain recombines TRBV5-1 with TRBJ2-7; possibly TRBD2 for D (5 bases). This receptor was obtained from a man aged 60 to 69 with active or convalescent COVID-19. The sample taken for sequencing was peripheral blood. In nucleotides, the CDR3 is TGCGCCAGCAGCTTAGGTCTATCGGGAAACGAGCAGTACTTC. Translating gives CASSLGLSGNEQYF.